This T cell receptor (beta chain) originates from a study of chemoradiotherapy in HPV16-positive cancers (dated by TCRdb to between 2021 and 2024). A note on the overall study: Using functional T-cell assays on cells from a couple of HPV16-positive patients, the researchers defined candidate HPV-specific T-cell clones and common TCR motifs. The study set out to ask whether T-cell immunity against the HPV oncoproteins E6 and E7 changes over the course of chemoradiotherapy and whether that immunity affects survival. The candidate HPV-specific TCRs and motifs were then tracked in TCR repertoires from about 90 patients with HPV-related cancers. What the research found in general, with its limitations: The functional definition of HPV-specific T cells was derived from only a couple of HPV16-positive patients, and the survival association was reported for HPV16-positive patients. In HPV16-positive patients, expansion of HPV-responsive T cells during chemoradiotherapy was associated with improved recurrence-free survival. Expansion of candidate HPV-specific clones and E7-related TCR motifs was observed in the tumor microenvironment during treatment, whereas no such expansion was observed for non-HPV-specific T cells.

Repertoires were sampled repeatedly over the course of chemoradiotherapy, so clonal expansion could be followed in the tumor microenvironment. The receptor library was made with the immunoSEQ multiplex PCR assay. TCRdb retrieved this table from immuneACCESS and kept in-frame rearrangements only. Not all clones are present; in checked studies, unresolved V genes account for under half, and no reason is known for the remainder. The sample table contains over 7,000 clones; only one count was recorded for about 83% of them. Together, the top ten hold 11% to 15% of the sample. As for this clone: There is no known antigen for this receptor. No base qualities exist here, and no much larger clone lies one base off it.

From cysteine to phenylalanine, the CDR3 is 18 amino acids long. Only the CDR3 region is kept as DNA, spanning 54 bases read in frame from base 1. Trimming removed 3 bases from V and 1 base from J; the gene matches leave 8 bases unexplained. As encoded in the germline V gene, CDR1 is SGDLS while CDR2 is YYNGEE. This TCR was recovered from a human donor with HPV-associated anogenital cancer. The sequence links TRBV9 to TRBJ2-3; 13 junctional bases match TRBD2. The sequencing here drew on blood, taken from a patient who underwent chemoradiotherapy. The CDR3 protein sequence reads: CASSEGTSGAGGTDTQYF. In nucleotide form, the sequence is TGTGCCAGCAGCGAGGGGACTAGCGGGGCCGGTGGCACAGATACGCAGTATTTT.